This T cell receptor (beta chain) was recorded in a study of long-term antiretroviral therapy in people with HIV. General study results and limits: Older ART regimens were possibly in use when the blood was collected between about 2004 and 2018. No data on ART adherence, viral resistance or therapy changes. When set beside controls, HIV repertoires had CDR3 length ranges that were narrower. Diversity increased after ART yet remained lower than in transplant donor controls.

With survey level as its setting, the immunoSEQ assay was v3.0. The data were produced by immunoSEQ multiplex PCR, yet TCRdb's version contains in-frame clones alone and is incomplete. The sample holds about 33,000 clones, about 74% seen once. On this clone itself: Its antigen is unknown.

The CDR3 has 14 amino acids. Deletions cut 7 bases from V and 1 base from J, with 10 bases between. Germline values: CDR1 MDHEN, CDR2 SYDVKM. The sequencing used unsorted PBMCs, collected 2 years after starting antiretroviral therapy. This receptor was identified in a woman aged 45-65 years with HIV. The chain is built from TRBV28 and TRBJ2-2; the D gene could be TRBD1 or TRBD2 (6 bases each). CDR3 sequence: CASMGGGNTGELFF. CDR3 sequence (DNA): TGTGCCAGCATGGGGGGCGGGAACACCGGGGAGCTGTTTTTT.